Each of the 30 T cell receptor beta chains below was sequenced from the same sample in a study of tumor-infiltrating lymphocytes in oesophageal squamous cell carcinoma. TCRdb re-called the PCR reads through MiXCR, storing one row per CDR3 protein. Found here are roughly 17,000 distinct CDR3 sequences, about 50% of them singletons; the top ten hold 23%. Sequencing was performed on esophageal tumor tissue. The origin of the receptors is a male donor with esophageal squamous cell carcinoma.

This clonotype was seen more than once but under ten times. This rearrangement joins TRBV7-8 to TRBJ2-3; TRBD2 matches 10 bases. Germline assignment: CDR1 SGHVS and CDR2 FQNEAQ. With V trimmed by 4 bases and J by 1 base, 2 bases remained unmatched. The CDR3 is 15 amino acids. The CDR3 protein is CASSYGTSGTDTQYF. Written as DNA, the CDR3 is TGTGCCAGCAGCTACGGGACTAGCGGCACAGATACGCAGTATTTT. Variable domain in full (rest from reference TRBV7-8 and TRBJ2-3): GAGVSQSPRYKVAKRGQDVALRCDPISGHVSLFWYQQALGQGPEFLTYFQNEAQLDKSGLPSDRFFAERPEGSVSTLKIQRTQQEDSAVYLCASSYGTSGTDTQYFGPGTRLTVL.

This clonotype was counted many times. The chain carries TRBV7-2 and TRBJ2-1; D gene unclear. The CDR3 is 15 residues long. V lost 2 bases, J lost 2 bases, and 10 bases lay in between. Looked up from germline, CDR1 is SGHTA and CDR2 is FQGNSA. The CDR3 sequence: CASSLYSGTYNEQFF. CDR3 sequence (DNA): TGTGCCAGCAGCTTATACTCCGGAACCTACAATGAGCAGTTCTTC.

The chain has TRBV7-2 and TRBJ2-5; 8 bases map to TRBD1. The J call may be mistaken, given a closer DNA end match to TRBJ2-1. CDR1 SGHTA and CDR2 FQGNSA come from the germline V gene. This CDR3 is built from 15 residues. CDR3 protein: CASSLDPGGVNEQFF. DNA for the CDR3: TGTGCCAGCAGCTTAGATCCAGGGGGCGTGAATGAGCAGTTCTTC.

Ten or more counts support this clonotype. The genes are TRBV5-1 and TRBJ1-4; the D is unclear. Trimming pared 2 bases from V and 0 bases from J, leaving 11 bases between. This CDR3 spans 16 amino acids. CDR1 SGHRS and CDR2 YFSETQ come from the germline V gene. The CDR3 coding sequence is TGCGCCAGCAGCTTACTACCGGGTGCAACTAATGAAAAACTGTTTTTT. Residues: CASSLLPGATNEKLFF.

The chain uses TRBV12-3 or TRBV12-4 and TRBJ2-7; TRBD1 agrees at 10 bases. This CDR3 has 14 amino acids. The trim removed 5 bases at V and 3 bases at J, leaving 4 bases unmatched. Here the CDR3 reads CASSIRDRGYEQYF. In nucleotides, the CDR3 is TGTGCCAGCAGTATCCGGGACAGGGGCTACGAGCAGTACTTC.

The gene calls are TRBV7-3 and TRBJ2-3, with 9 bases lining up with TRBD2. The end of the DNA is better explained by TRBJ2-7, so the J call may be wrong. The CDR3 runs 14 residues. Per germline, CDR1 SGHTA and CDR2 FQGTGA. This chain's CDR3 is CASSSIAGVGEQYF. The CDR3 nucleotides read TGTGCCAGCAGCTCCATAGCGGGAGTGGGTGAGCAGTACTTC.

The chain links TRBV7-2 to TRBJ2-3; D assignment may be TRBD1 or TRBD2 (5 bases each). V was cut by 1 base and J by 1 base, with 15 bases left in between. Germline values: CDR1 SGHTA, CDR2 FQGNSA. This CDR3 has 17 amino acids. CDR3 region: CASSLGLLGDRTDTQYF. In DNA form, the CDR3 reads TGTGCCAGCAGCTTAGGGTTGTTGGGGGATCGCACAGATACGCAGTATTTT.

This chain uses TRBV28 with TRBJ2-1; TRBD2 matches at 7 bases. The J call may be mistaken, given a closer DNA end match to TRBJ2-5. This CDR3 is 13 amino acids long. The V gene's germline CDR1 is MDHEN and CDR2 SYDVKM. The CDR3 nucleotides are TGTGCCAGCAGGGTAGCGGGTCTAGAGACCCAGTACTTC. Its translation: CASRVAGLETQYF.

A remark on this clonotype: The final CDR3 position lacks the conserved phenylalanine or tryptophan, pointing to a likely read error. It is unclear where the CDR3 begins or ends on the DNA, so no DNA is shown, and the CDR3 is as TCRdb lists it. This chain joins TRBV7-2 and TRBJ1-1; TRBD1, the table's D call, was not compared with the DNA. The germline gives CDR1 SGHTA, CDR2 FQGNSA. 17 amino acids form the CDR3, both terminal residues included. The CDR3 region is CASSLFYGEPTSSTSAP.

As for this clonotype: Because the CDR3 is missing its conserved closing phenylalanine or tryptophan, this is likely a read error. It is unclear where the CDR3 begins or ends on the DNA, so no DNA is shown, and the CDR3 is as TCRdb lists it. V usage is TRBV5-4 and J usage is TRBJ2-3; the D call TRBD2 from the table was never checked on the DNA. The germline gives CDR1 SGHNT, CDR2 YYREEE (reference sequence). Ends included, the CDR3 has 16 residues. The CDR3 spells CASSFGGRSNEQFFGP.

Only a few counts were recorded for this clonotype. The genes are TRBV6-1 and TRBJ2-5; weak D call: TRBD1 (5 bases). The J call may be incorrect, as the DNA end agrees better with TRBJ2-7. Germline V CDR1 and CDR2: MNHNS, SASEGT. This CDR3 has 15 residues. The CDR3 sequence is CASSEPGIPPYEQYF. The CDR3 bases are TGTGCCAGCAGTGAACCAGGGATCCCGCCCTACGAGCAGTACTTC.

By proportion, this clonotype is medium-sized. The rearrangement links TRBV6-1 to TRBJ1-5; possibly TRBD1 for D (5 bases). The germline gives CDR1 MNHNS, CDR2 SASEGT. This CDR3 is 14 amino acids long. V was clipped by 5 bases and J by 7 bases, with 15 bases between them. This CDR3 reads CASSYQGPGQPQHF. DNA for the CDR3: TGTGCCAGCAGTTATCAGGGTCCCGGACAGCCCCAGCATTTT.

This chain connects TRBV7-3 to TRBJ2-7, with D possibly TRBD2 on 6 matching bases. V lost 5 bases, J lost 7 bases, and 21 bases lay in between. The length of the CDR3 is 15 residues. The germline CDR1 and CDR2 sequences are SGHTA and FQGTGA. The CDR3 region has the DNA TGTGCCAGCAGCCCTGTGGCTAGAGGCCGGGGGGAGCAGTACTTC. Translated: CASSPVARGRGEQYF.

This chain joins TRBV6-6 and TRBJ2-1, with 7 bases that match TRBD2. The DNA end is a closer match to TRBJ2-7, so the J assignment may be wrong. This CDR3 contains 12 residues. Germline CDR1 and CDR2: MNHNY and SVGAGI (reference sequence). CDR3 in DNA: TGTGCCAGCGGGGAGGGGCGTTACGAGCAGTACTTC. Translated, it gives CASGEGRYEQYF.

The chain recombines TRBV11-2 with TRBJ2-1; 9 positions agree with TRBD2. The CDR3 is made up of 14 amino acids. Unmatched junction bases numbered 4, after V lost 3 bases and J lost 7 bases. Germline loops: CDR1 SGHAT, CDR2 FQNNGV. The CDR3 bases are TGTGCCAGCAGCTTCGGGACTAGCCCTAATGAGCAGTTCTTC. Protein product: CASSFGTSPNEQFF.

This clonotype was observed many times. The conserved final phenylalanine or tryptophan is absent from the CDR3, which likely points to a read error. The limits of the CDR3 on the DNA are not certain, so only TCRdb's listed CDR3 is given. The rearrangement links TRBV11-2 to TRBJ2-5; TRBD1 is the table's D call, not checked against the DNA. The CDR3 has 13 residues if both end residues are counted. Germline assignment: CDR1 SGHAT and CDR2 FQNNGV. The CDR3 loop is CASSLAPQDRRYL.

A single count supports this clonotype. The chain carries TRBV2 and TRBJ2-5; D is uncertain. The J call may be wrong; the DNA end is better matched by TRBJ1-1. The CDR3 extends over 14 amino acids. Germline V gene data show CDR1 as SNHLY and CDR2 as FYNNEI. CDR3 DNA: TGTGCCAGCAGTCCAGGACTCTCGAACACTGAAGCTTTCTTT. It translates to CASSPGLSNTEAFF.

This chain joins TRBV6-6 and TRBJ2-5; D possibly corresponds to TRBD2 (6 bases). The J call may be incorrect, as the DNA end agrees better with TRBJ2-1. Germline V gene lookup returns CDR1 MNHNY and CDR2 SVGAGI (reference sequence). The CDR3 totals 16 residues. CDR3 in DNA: TGTGCCAGCAGTCGGACTATCTACTCGAGGCACAATGAGCAGTTCTTC. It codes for CASSRTIYSRHNEQFF.

CDR3 sequence: CASSLVLAPGYNEQFF. Written as DNA, the CDR3 is TGTGCCAGCAGCTTAGTGCTAGCGCCGGGGTACAATGAGCAGTTCTTC. The J gene is TRBJ2-1, the V gene TRBV11-2, with D perhaps matching TRBD2 (6 bases). Between the trimmed V and J ends, which lost 1 base and 4 bases, there was a span of 14 bases. This CDR3 has 16 amino acids. Germline-derived CDR1 and CDR2 are SGHAT and FQNNGV.

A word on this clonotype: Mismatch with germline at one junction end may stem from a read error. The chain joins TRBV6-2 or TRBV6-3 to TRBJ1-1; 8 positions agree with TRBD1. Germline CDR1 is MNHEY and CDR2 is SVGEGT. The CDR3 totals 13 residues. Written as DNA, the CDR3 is TGTGCCATCTCCGGGACAGGTAGCACTGAAGCTTTGTTT. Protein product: CAISGTGSTEALF.

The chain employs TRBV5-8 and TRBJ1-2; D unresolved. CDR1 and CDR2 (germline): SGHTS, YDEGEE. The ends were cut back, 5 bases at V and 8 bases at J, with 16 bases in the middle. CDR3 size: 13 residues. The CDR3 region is CASSVPNGWGYTF. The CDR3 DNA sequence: TGTGCCAGCAGTGTCCCCAACGGGTGGGGCTACACCTTC.

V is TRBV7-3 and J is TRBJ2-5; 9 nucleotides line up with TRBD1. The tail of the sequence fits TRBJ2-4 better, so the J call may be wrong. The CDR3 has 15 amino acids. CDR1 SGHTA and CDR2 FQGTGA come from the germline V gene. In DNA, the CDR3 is TGTGCCAGCAGCAAGGGACAGGGAGGAAAAAACATTCAGTACTTC. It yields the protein CASSKGQGGKNIQYF.

This chain's CDR3 is CASREGGETQYF. For the CDR3, the DNA is TGTGCCAGTAGGGAGGGCGGTGAGACCCAGTACTTC. J is TRBJ2-5 and V is TRBV12-3 or TRBV12-4, with 7 bases fitting TRBD2. Trimming removed 9 bases from V and 5 bases from J; junction bases left unmatched: 6. This CDR3 is built from 12 residues.

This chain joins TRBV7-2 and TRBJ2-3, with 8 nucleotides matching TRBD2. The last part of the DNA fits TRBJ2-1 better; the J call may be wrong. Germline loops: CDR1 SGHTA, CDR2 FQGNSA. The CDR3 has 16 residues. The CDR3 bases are TGTGCCAGCAGCTTAGACGGGACTAGGAGGGCTGTTGAGCAGTTCTTC. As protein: CASSLDGTRRAVEQFF.

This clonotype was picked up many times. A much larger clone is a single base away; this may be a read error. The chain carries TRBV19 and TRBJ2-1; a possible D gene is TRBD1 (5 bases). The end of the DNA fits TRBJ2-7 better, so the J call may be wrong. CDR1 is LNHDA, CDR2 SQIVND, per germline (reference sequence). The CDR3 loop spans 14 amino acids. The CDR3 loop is CASSIANRYNEQYF. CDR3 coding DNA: TGTGCCAGTAGTATCGCCAACAGGTACAATGAGCAGTACTTC.

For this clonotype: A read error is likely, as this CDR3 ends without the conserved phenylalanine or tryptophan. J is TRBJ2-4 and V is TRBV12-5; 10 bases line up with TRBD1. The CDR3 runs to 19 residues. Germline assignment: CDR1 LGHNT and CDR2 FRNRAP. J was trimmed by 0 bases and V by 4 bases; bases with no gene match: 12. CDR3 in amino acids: CASGSDRGNMILAKNIQYI. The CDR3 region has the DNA TGTGCTAGTGGTTCGGACAGGGGGAACATGATACTAGCCAAAAACATTCAGTACATC.

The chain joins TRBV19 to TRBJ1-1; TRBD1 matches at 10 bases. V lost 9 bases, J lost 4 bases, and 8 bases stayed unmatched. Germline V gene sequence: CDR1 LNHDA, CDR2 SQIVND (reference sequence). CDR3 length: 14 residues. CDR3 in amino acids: CASPTGGMVTEAFF. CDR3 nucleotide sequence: TGTGCCAGCCCGACAGGGGGCATGGTCACTGAAGCTTTCTTT.

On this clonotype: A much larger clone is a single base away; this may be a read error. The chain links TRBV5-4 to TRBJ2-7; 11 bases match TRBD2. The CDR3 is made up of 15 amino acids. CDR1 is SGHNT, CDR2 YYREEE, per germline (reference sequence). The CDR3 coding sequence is TGCGCCAGCAGCGCCGGGACTAGCGGAAACAATGAGCAGTACTTC. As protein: CASSAGTSGNNEQYF.

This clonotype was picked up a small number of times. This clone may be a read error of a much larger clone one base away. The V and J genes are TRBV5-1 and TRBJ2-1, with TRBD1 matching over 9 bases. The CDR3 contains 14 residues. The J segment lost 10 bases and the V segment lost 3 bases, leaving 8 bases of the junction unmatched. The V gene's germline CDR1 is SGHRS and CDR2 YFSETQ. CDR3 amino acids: CASSSGTGNYEQFF. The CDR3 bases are TGCGCCAGCAGCTCCGGGACAGGGAACTACGAGCAGTTCTTC.

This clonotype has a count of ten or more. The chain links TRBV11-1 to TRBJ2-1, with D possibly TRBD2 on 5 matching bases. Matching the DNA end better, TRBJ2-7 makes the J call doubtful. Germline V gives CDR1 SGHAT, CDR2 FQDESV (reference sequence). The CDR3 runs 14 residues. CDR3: CASSGDGVLDEQYF. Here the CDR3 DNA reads TGTGCCAGCAGCGGAGACGGGGTTTTGGATGAGCAGTACTTC.